What follows describes a single T cell receptor (beta chain). Sequencing used immunoSEQ multiplex PCR; TCRdb keeps in-frame clones, though not all of them. This table has about 66,000 clones, about 91% appearing once. CDR3 size: 16 residues. Per the germline V gene, CDR1 is SNHLY and CDR2 is FYNNEI. Trimming shortened V by 6 bases and J by 2 bases, and 17 bases separated the two germline ends. This specimen belongs to a study of T cell changes during pregnancy in multiple sclerosis. The sequence was collected from a female donor with multiple sclerosis, enrolled in a pregnancy study. This chain connects TRBV2 to TRBJ2-1; tentative D call: TRBD2 (5 bases). The sample here was CD8+ T cells from peripheral blood mononuclear cells, taken before pregnancy. DNA for the CDR3: TGTGCCAGCAGAGATTCAGCGGCTTGGACCTACAATGAGCAGTTCTTC. Encoded protein: CASRDSAAWTYNEQFF.